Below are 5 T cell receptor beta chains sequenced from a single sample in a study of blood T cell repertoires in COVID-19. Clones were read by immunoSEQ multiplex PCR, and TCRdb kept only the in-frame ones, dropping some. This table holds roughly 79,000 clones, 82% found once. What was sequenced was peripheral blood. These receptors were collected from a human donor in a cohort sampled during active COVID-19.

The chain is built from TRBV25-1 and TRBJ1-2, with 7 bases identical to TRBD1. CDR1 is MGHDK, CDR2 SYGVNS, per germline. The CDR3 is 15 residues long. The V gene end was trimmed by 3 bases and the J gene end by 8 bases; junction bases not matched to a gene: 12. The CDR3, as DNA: TGTGCCAGCAGTGATGGGGGACAGCTCGTTATAGGCTACACCTTC. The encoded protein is CASSDGGQLVIGYTF.

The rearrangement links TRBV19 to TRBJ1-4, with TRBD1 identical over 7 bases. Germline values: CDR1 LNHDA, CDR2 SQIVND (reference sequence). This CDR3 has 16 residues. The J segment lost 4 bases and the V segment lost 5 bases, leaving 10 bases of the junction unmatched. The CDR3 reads CASSPGGQLFNEKLFF. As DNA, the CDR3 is TGTGCCAGTAGTCCAGGGGGACAGCTATTTAATGAAAAACTGTTTTTT. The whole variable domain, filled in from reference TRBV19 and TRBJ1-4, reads DGGITQSPKYLFRKEGQNVTLSCEQNLNHDAMYWYRQDPGQGLRLIYYSQIVNDFQKGDIAEGYSVSREKKESFPLTVTSAQKNPTAFYLCASSPGGQLFNEKLFFGSGTQLSVL.

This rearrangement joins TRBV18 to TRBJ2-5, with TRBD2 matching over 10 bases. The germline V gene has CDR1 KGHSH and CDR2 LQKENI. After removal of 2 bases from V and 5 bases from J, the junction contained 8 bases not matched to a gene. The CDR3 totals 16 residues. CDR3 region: CASSPRSGGAAETQYF. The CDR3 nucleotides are TGTGCCAGCTCACCAAGGAGCGGGGGGGCCGCCGAGACCCAGTACTTC.

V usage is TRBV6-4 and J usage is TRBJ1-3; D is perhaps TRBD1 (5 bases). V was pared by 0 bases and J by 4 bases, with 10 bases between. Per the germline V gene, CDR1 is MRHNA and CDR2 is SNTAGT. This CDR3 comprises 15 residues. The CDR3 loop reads CASSDSMGPGNTIYF. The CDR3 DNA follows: TGTGCCAGCAGTGACTCGATGGGGCCGGGAAACACCATATATTTT.

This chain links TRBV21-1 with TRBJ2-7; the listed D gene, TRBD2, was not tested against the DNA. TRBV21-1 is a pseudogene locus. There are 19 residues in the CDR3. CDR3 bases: TGTGCCAGCAGCAAAGCTTCGATCGTCGGGAGAGAGAAGGCCTACGAGCAGTACTTC. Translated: CASSKASIVGREKAYEQYF.